This T cell receptor beta chain was profiled in a study of tumour-infiltrating T cells in Burkitt lymphoma. Sequencing used immunoSEQ multiplex PCR; TCRdb keeps in-frame clones, though not all of them. The sample lists approximately 1,600 clones, about 13% seen once, with 7.6% in the top ten. V shed 5 bases and J 12 bases; nucleotides not matched to a gene: 15. Germline assignment: CDR1 MDHEN and CDR2 SYDVKM. This CDR3 is built from 14 residues. V is TRBV28 and J is TRBJ1-2; 7 nucleotides match TRBD1. Sequences were obtained from tumor tissue. The clonotype was recovered from a human donor with Burkitt lymphoma. The CDR3 is CASSPGGTATGDTF. The CDR3 bases are TGTGCCAGCAGTCCGGGGGGGACAGCCACTGGGGACACCTTC.